The 10 T cell receptor beta chains in this list originate from one sample, sequenced in a study of shared clonotypes between healthy human individuals. The table came from immunoSEQ multiplex PCR; TCRdb's copy has only in-frame clones and leaves some out. The sample lists 2.3 million or so clones; over 90% were seen once. What was sequenced was naive CD4+ T cells from PBMCs. Subset reported: CD45RA+ positively selected. Receptors were obtained from a man younger than 30 in good health. Some clones in this sample may be carry-over from other donors' samples.

The J gene is TRBJ2-3, the V gene TRBV11-3, with a weak D call TRBD2 (5 bases). V was clipped by 5 bases and J by 3 bases, with 9 bases between them. The CDR3 is 13 amino acids. The germline gives CDR1 SGHNT, CDR2 YENEEA. CDR3 in amino acids: CASSGWRTDTQYF. CDR3 DNA: TGTGCCAGCAGCGGGTGGAGGACAGATACGCAGTATTTT.

CDR3 loop: CASSLGRVAGATETQYF. In nucleotides, the CDR3 is TGTGCCAGCAGCTTAGGGCGGGTAGCGGGAGCGACAGAGACCCAGTACTTC. The V call is TRBV7-9, the J call TRBJ2-5; 9 nucleotides line up with TRBD2. There are 17 residues in the CDR3. Trimming took 1 base from V and 4 from J; bases not matched to a gene: 10. Germline V gene sequence: CDR1 SEHNR, CDR2 FQNEAQ (reference sequence). The full variable domain, with the rest looked up from reference TRBV7-9 and TRBJ2-5, is DTGVSQNPRHKITKRGQNVTFRCDPISEHNRLYWYRQTLGQGPEFLTYFQNEAQLEKSRLLSDRFSAERPKGSFSTLEIQRTEQGDSAMYLCASSLGRVAGATETQYFGPGTRLLVL.

The rearrangement links TRBV14 to TRBJ1-4; D unresolved. The V gene lost 0 bases and the J gene lost 5 bases, with 7 bases spanning the gap. There are 14 residues in the CDR3. Per the germline V gene, CDR1 is SGHDN and CDR2 is FVKESK. The CDR3 region is CASSQDWPNEKLFF. The CDR3 DNA is TGTGCCAGCAGCCAAGATTGGCCCAATGAAAAACTGTTTTTT.

The rearrangement links TRBV25-1 to TRBJ1-5; D unresolved. V was trimmed by 4 bases and J by 0 bases, leaving 7 bases between them. Germline-derived CDR1 and CDR2 are MGHDK and SYGVNS. The CDR3 runs 14 residues. CDR3 region: CASSGGYSNQPQHF. Written as DNA, the CDR3 is TGTGCCAGCAGTGGGGGATATAGCAATCAGCCCCAGCATTTT.

The V and J genes are TRBV11-2 and TRBJ2-7, with 10 positions matching TRBD2. From germline, CDR1 is SGHAT and CDR2 FQNNGV. V gave up 0 bases and J gave up 6 bases; unmatched junction bases: 5. The CDR3 contains 15 residues. CDR3 coding DNA: TGTGCCAGCAGCTTAGATCTAGCGGGAGCCTTCGAGCAGTACTTC. Translation: CASSLDLAGAFEQYF.

The chain combines TRBV11-3 with TRBJ2-1, with D hard to call. The CDR3 has 13 residues. CDR1 is SGHNT, CDR2 YENEEA, per germline. V was shortened by 5 bases and J by 8 bases, with 13 bases between the two germline ends. CDR3 in amino acids: CASSTPPGDEQFF. CDR3 nucleotides: TGTGCCAGCAGCACGCCCCCCGGCGATGAGCAGTTCTTC.

The chain recombines TRBV11-3 with TRBJ1-4; 8 nucleotides match TRBD1. The CDR3 sequence is 13 residues long. The V segment lost 5 bases and the J segment 5 bases; nucleotides outside the gene matches: 1. CDR1 and CDR2 (germline): SGHNT, YENEEA. CDR3 sequence reads: CASSRDRNEKLFF. The CDR3, as DNA: TGTGCCAGCAGCCGGGACAGGAATGAAAAACTGTTTTTT.

This chain joins TRBV11-1 and TRBJ2-1; 8 bases match TRBD2. The CDR3 is made up of 18 amino acids. Germline CDR1 SGHAT, CDR2 FQDESV (reference sequence). Trimming took 1 base from V and 5 from J; bases not matched to a gene: 13. In nucleotides, the CDR3 is TGTGCCAGCAGCTTAGTTCCGTTAGGCGGGAGGCACAACAATGAGCAGTTCTTC. Protein: CASSLVPLGGRHNNEQFF.

The chain employs TRBV5-1 and TRBJ2-3; a possible D gene is TRBD1 (6 bases). The V gene lost 4 bases and the J gene lost 0 bases, with 15 bases spanning the gap. CDR1 and CDR2 (germline): SGHRS, YFSETQ. This CDR3 has 16 residues. The CDR3 spells CASSIDHRVSTDTQYF. Here the CDR3 DNA reads TGCGCCAGCAGCATTGACCACAGGGTGAGCACAGATACGCAGTATTTT.

The chain has TRBV6-5 and TRBJ2-7; no reliable D call. With 4 bases removed from V and 2 bases from J, the gap between germline ends came to 18 bases. The CDR3 runs to 16 residues. From germline, CDR1 is MNHEY and CDR2 SVGAGI. The CDR3 here is CASSFGRPLSTYEQYF. DNA of the CDR3: TGTGCCAGCAGTTTCGGGCGCCCGCTCAGTACCTACGAGCAGTACTTC.